Listed here is a single TCR beta chain. The data derive from a study of blood T cell repertoires in COVID-19. Assay: immunoSEQ multiplex PCR; the TCRdb copy retains only in-frame clones and omits some. The profile covers over 30,000 clones, with more than 85% appearing a single time and 60% to 80% taken by the ten largest. This CDR3 is 17 amino acids long. Per the germline V gene, CDR1 is KGHDR and CDR2 is SFDVKD. Trimming shortened V by 1 base and J by 1 base, and 16 bases separated the two germline ends. Sequencing was done on a sample of peripheral blood. This TCR was recovered from a man in his 70s with acute or convalescent COVID-19. V usage is TRBV24-1 and J usage is TRBJ2-7; D might be TRBD2 (5 bases). CDR3 region: CATSDFLLGEGSYEQYF. The CDR3 region has the DNA TGTGCCACCAGTGATTTTCTCCTCGGGGAAGGGTCCTACGAGCAGTACTTC.